One and the same sample provided the 11 T cell receptor beta chains below, sequenced in a study of regulatory T cells in long-lasting Graves disease. TCR beta libraries were built with iRepertoire HTBI primers and Arm-PCR of CDR3 regions. TCRdb reanalysed the multiplex PCR reads using MiXCR and keeps one entry per CDR3 protein. The sample comprises some 320,000 distinct CDR3 sequences, approximately 20% of which are singletons, and about 36% rests with the top ten. As for time point: newly diagnosed GD, antithyroid drugs for less than 3 months. Extracted PBMC RNA gave rise to the TCR library. Sequences were derived from peripheral blood mononuclear cells (PBMCs), sampled at new diagnosis, from a patient treated with antithyroid drugs. The receptors were sampled from a female donor with Graves disease.

This clonotype was recorded many times. J is TRBJ2-2 and V is TRBV30; D uncertain. Between the trimmed V and J ends, which lost 1 base and 1 base, there was a span of 4 bases. The CDR3 has 13 residues. Germline V gene data show CDR1 as GTSNPN and CDR2 as SVGIG (reference sequence). In nucleotides, the CDR3 is TGTGCCTGGAGTGAACAGAACACCGGGGAGCTGTTTTTT. Its protein product is CAWSEQNTGELFF.

This clonotype was detected ten times or more. The V gene is TRBV10-2, the J gene TRBJ1-5; D gene uncertain. The germline gives CDR1 WSHSY, CDR2 SAAADI. The CDR3 runs to 14 residues. Trimming left V 2 bases short and J 5 bases short, with 10 bases between. The CDR3 region has the DNA TGCGCCAGCAGTGAGATCACAAGGGATCAGCCCCAGCATTTT. Its protein is CASSEITRDQPQHF.

This clonotype was seen only once. This likely reflects a read error, since a far larger clone is one base away. The chain uses TRBV12-3 or TRBV12-4 and TRBJ2-1; D not certain. Deletions cut 5 bases from V and 13 bases from J, with 18 bases between. This CDR3 spans 13 amino acids. The CDR3 region is CASSRVVVETQFF. In nucleotides, the CDR3 is TGTGCCAGCAGTAGAGTGGTGGTGGAGACCCAGTTCTTC.

Here the CDR3 reads CASSLDRLAKNIQYF. The CDR3 DNA reads TGTGCCAGCAGTTTGGACAGGCTAGCCAAAAACATTCAGTACTTC. The chain recombines TRBV28 with TRBJ2-4; TRBD1 agrees at 7 bases. The trim removed 3 bases at V and 0 bases at J, leaving 2 bases unmatched. CDR1 and CDR2 (germline): MDHEN, SYDVKM. CDR3 length: 15 amino acids.

Comment on this clonotype: A far larger clone lies a single base away; this is likely a read error. This chain connects TRBV5-1 to TRBJ2-5; TRBD2 agrees at 8 bases. The CDR3 consists of 14 residues. The germline gives CDR1 SGHRS, CDR2 YFSETQ. The CDR3 protein is CASSSGLGEETQYF. Written as DNA, the CDR3 is TGTGCCAGCAGCTCGGGACTAGGGGAAGAGACCCAGTACTTC.

This clonotype was counted between two and nine times. The chain links TRBV15 to TRBJ1-5; D call uncertain. The length of the CDR3 is 15 residues. CDR1 LNHNV and CDR2 YYDKDF come from the germline V gene (reference sequence). V was pared by 4 bases and J by 4 bases, with 14 bases between. The CDR3: CATSKQGGSNQPQHF. The CDR3 bases are TGTGCCACCAGCAAACAAGGAGGGTCAAATCAGCCCCAGCATTTT.

This clonotype was counted ten times or more. This chain uses TRBV27 with TRBJ2-7; TRBD1 might be the D (6 bases). This CDR3 region has 13 residues. V dropped 7 bases and J dropped 1 base, with 11 bases sitting between them. Germline CDR1 is MNHEY and CDR2 is SMNVEV (reference sequence). The CDR3 nucleotides read TGTGCCAGCAAGGCAGGGGCATCCTACGAGCAGTACTTC. Translation: CASKAGASYEQYF.

In this sample, this clonotype turned up many times. The J gene is TRBJ2-7, the V gene TRBV5-1; a possible D gene is TRBD2 (6 bases). This CDR3 has 14 residues. V lost 3 bases, J lost 2 bases, and 12 bases lay in between. Germline V lookup: CDR1 SGHRS, CDR2 YFSETQ. CDR3 in amino acids: CASSSGTAAYEQYF. CDR3 sequence (DNA): TGCGCCAGCAGCTCCGGGACTGCCGCCTACGAGCAGTACTTC.

The chain combines TRBV9 with TRBJ2-5, with 10 bases identical to TRBD2. This CDR3 spans 15 amino acids. Germline V gene lookup returns CDR1 SGDLS and CDR2 YYNGEE. Losses at the gene ends were 0 bases for V and 5 bases for J; bases not matched to a gene: 4. The chain's CDR3 is CASSVDVSGGETQYF. The DNA for the CDR3 is TGTGCCAGCAGCGTAGACGTTAGCGGGGGGGAGACCCAGTACTTC.

This clonotype came up many times. The rearrangement joins TRBV12-3 or TRBV12-4 to TRBJ1-1; the D is unclear. Trimming removed 4 bases at V and 4 bases at J, with 16 bases between. This CDR3 spans 15 amino acids. The CDR3 nucleotides read TGTGCCAGCAGTTCACACTTCAGTAAGGGCACTGAAGCTTTCTTT. It is translated as CASSSHFSKGTEAFF.

V and J are TRBV24-1 and TRBJ2-4; TRBD2 matches at 8 bases. The CDR3 runs to 16 residues. The germline V gene encodes CDR1 KGHDR and CDR2 SFDVKD. Losses at the gene ends were 4 bases for V and 1 base for J; bases not matched to a gene: 5. The CDR3 region is CATSDPGLGAKNIQYF. The CDR3 DNA sequence: TGTGCCACCAGTGACCCGGGACTAGGCGCCAAAAACATTCAGTACTTC.